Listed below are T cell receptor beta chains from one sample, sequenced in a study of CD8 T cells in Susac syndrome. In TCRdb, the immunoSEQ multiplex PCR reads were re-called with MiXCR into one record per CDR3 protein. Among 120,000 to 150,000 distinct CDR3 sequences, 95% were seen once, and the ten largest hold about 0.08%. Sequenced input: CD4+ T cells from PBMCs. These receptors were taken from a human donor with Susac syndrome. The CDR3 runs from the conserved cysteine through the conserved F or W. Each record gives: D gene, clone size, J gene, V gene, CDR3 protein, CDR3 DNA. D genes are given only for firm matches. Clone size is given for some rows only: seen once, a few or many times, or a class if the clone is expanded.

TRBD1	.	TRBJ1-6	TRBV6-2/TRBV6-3	CASRPGGSSYNSPLHF	TGTGCCAGCAGACCAGGGGGGAGCTCCTATAATTCACCCCTCCACTTT
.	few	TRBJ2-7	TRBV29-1	CSVEGQLTGGEQYF	TGCAGCGTTGAAGGGCAGCTGACCGGCGGCGAGCAGTACTTC
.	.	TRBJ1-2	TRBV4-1	CASSQPRASGYTF	TGCGCCAGCAGCCAGCCGAGGGCGAGTGGCTACACCTTC
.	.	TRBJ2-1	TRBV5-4	CASSGSLPQYNEQFF	TGTGCCAGCAGCGGGAGCCTCCCCCAATACAATGAGCAGTTCTTC
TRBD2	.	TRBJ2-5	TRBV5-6	CASSLAGTSVVETQYF	TGTGCCAGCAGCTTGGCGGGGACTAGTGTGGTAGAGACCCAGTACTTC
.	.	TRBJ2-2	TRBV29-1	CSVRFGPGGELFF	TGCAGCGTGCGTTTCGGTCCGGGCGGGGAGCTGTTTTTT
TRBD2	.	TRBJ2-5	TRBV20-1	CSASGASGDLSETQYF	TGCAGTGCTAGTGGGGCTAGCGGGGACCTTTCAGAGACCCAGTACTTC
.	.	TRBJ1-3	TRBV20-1	CSARAIRKDTIYF	TGCAGTGCTAGAGCCATTCGTAAGGACACCATATATTTT
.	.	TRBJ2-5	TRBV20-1	CSAKVSGAQETQYF	TGCAGTGCTAAGGTATCGGGAGCACAAGAGACCCAGTACTTC
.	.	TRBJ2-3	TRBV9	CASSVTGEHASTDTQYF	TGTGCCAGCAGCGTGACGGGCGAACACGCAAGCACAGATACGCAGTATTTT
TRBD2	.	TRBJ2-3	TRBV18	CASSPGLAQSTDTQYF	TGTGCCAGCTCACCGGGACTAGCCCAGAGCACAGATACGCAGTATTTT
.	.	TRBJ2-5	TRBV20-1	CSAGPETQYF	TGCAGTGCTGGACCGGAGACCCAGTACTTC
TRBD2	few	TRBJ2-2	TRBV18	CASSPRTSGTNTGELFF	TGTGCCAGCTCACCTCGGACTAGCGGGACGAACACCGGGGAGCTGTTTTTT
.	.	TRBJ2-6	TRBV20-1	CSARDPRSGANVLTF	TGCAGTGCTCGGGACCCCCGCTCTGGGGCCAACGTCCTGACTTTC
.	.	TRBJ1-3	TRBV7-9	CASPTGPGNTIYF	TGTGCCAGCCCTACAGGGCCCGGAAACACCATATATTTT
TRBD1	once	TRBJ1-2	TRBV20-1	CRADRDNYGYTF	TGCAGGGCGGACAGGGATAACTATGGCTACACCTTC
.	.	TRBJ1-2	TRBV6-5	CASSYRDLRGYTF	TGTGCCAGCAGTTACCGGGACCTTCGGGGCTACACCTTC
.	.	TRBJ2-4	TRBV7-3	CASSFTGTGDIQYF	TGTGCCAGCAGCTTTACTGGGACGGGGGACATTCAGTACTTC
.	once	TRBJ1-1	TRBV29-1	CSVEVTANTEAFF	TGCAGCGTTGAAGTGACAGCGAACACTGAAGCTTTCTTT
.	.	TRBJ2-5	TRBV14	CASSQDSRETQYF	TGTGCCAGCAGCCAAGATTCCCGAGAGACCCAGTACTTC
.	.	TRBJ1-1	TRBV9	CASSASGGETEAFF	TGTGCCAGCAGCGCGAGCGGGGGCGAGACTGAAGCTTTCTTT
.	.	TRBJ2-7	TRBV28	CASREGAYEQYF	TGTGCCAGTAGGGAGGGGGCCTACGAGCAGTACTTC
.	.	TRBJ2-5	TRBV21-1	CASSKVWVAGGAETQYF	.
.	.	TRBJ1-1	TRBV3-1	CASSQLYTEAFF	TGTGCCAGCAGCCAACTCTACACTGAAGCTTTCTTT
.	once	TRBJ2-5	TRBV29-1	CSALKAEETQYF	TGCAGCGCCCTTAAGGCAGAAGAGACCCAGTACTTC
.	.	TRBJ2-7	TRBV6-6	CASNINTVSYEQYF	TGTGCCAGCAATATAAACACCGTCTCCTACGAGCAGTACTTC
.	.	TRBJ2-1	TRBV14	CASRLAPSSYNEQFF	TGTGCCAGCCGTCTAGCGCCAAGCTCCTACAATGAGCAGTTCTTC
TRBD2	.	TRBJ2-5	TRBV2	CASSLLTSDETQYF	TGTGCCAGCTCTCTATTGACTAGCGATGAGACCCAGTACTTC
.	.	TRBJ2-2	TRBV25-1	CASSTFGSNTGELFF	TGTGCCAGCAGTACTTTCGGCAGTAACACCGGGGAGCTTTTTTTT
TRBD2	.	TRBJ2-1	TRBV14	CAPTGGQFF	TGTGCCCCAACGGGGGGACAGTTCTTC
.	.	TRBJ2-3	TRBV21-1	CASSNRPDTQYF	TGTGCCAGCAGCAATCGTCCAGATACGCAGTATTTT
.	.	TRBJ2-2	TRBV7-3	CAAEDLDTGELFF	TGTGCCGCGGAGGACCTCGACACCGGGGAGCTGTTTTTT
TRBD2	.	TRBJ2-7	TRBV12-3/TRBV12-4	CASSLRLAGAEQYF	TGTGCCAGCAGTTTAAGACTAGCGGGAGCCGAGCAGTACTTC
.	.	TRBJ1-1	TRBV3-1	CASSQDRLLAPSEAFF	TGTGCCAGCAGCCAAGATCGGCTCTTAGCTCCATCTGAAGCTTTCTTT
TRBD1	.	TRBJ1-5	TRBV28	CASSTGARRGGYSNQPQHF	TGTGCCAGCAGTACCGGGGCTCGCCGAGGGGGCTATAGCAATCAGCCCCAGCATTTT
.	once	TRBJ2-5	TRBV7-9	CASNLGGTKETQYF	TGTGCCAGCAACTTAGGAGGGACAAAAGAGACCCAGTACTTC
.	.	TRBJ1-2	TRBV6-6	CASQTPRSLGYGYTF	TGTGCCAGCCAAACACCCAGGTCCCTAGGTTATGGCTACACCTTC
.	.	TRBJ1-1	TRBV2	CASNRGRQNTEAFF	TGTGCCAGCAACCGGGGACGGCAGAACACTGAAGCTTTCTTT
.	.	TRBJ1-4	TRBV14	CASSQRFRRAGEKLFF	TGTGCCAGCAGCCAAAGGTTCCGTAGGGCGGGTGAAAAACTGTTTTTT
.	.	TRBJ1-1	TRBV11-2	CASNMPKMNTEAFF	TGTGCCAGCAACATGCCTAAGATGAACACTGAAGCTTTCTTT
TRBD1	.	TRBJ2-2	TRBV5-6	CASSYWIRGGTGTTGELFF	TGTGCCAGCAGCTATTGGATCCGAGGTGGGACAGGGACGACCGGGGAGCTGTTTTTT
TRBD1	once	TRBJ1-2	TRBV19	CASSPRTGEGYTF	TGTGCCAGTAGTCCCCGCACAGGGGAAGGCTACACCTTC